These 17 T cell receptor beta chains share one sample of origin, sequenced in a study of CXCR3-negative and CXCR3-positive naive CD8 T cells. Through 5' RACE with UMI labels, the TRB cDNA libraries were prepared. TCRdb reprocessed the 5' RACE reads; each CDR3 protein has one entry and no DNA is given. The sample totals 45,000 to 65,000 distinct CDR3 sequences. Sequenced: naive CXCR3- CD8+ T cells from blood. Subset: CD45RO-CCR7+CD27+CD95- naive CD8+ T cells lacking CXCR3 (TNR3-). The receptors shown here come from a human donor in good health. Some clones in this sample may be carry-over from other donors' samples.

V gene TRBV5-1 combines with J gene TRBJ2-5. The germline gives CDR1 SGHRS, CDR2 YFSETQ. There are 17 residues in the CDR3. The CDR3 protein is CASSLRLMEQYQETQYF.

Considering frequency, this clonotype is medium-sized (0.01 to 0.1%). The chain employs TRBV20-1 and TRBJ1-2; with no DNA, the TCRdb D assignment of TRBD1 cannot be verified. Germline V lookup: CDR1 DFQATT, CDR2 SNEGSKA (reference sequence). This CDR3 is built from 13 residues. CDR3 in amino acids: CSARDPTAQGYTF.

The rearrangement joins TRBV25-1 to TRBJ2-1; TCRdb returns TRBD1, unconfirmable since there is no DNA. CDR3 length: 13 amino acids. Germline loops: CDR1 MGHDK, CDR2 SYGVNS. The CDR3 protein is CASSPGEYNEQFF.

V is TRBV15 and J is TRBJ1-4; TCRdb's D gene call, TRBD1, goes unchecked for lack of DNA. Germline V lookup: CDR1 LNHNV, CDR2 YYDKDF (reference sequence). The CDR3 is made up of 15 amino acids. The CDR3 region is CATSRDWQGGEKLFF.

This chain uses TRBV15 with TRBJ2-1. Germline V lookup: CDR1 LNHNV, CDR2 YYDKDF (reference sequence). The CDR3 sequence is 14 residues long. The CDR3: CATSRDGPRYEQFF.

The J gene is TRBJ2-5, the V gene TRBV29-1; TCRdb's D call, TRBD1, is unchecked because there is no DNA. CDR3 length equals 13 residues. Germline CDR1 is SQVTM and CDR2 is ANQGSEA. CDR3: CSVAGGQEETQYF.

The chain combines TRBV20-1 with TRBJ2-7. The CDR3 is 15 residues long. Per germline, CDR1 DFQATT and CDR2 SNEGSKA (reference sequence). Here the CDR3 reads CSARTNLHLDYEQYF.

This chain joins TRBV15 and TRBJ2-7; TCRdb selects TRBD1, and the lack of DNA leaves this call unchecked. The CDR3 covers 13 residues. Per the germline V gene, CDR1 is LNHNV and CDR2 is YYDKDF (reference sequence). The CDR3 protein is CATGRGTTYEQYF.

The rearrangement links TRBV14 to TRBJ2-3; TCRdb's assignment of TRBD1 cannot be checked, as there is no DNA. Germline lookup yields CDR1 SGHDN and CDR2 FVKESK. The CDR3 runs 16 residues. The CDR3 sequence is CASSQARWGRTDTQYF.

This rearrangement joins TRBV6-5 to TRBJ2-4; TCRdb's D gene call, TRBD1, goes unchecked for lack of DNA. The V gene's germline CDR1 is MNHEY and CDR2 SVGAGI. The length of the CDR3 is 16 residues. The CDR3 loop reads CASSPTRRQGRNIQYF.

The chain has TRBV20-1 and TRBJ2-7; as DNA is missing, the TRBD2 call by TCRdb cannot be tested. Germline V gene data show CDR1 as DFQATT and CDR2 as SNEGSKA (reference sequence). This CDR3 contains 14 residues. CDR3 sequence reads: CSARDGLADYEQYF.

CDR3 region: CASSLVATGNYEQYF. The chain combines TRBV5-1 with TRBJ2-7; the D call from TCRdb, TRBD1, cannot be confirmed without DNA. The CDR3 is 15 amino acids. Germline V gives CDR1 SGHRS, CDR2 YFSETQ.

V and J are TRBV27 and TRBJ2-5; the TRBD1 assignment by TCRdb is unverifiable without DNA. Germline loops: CDR1 MNHEY, CDR2 SMNVEV (reference sequence). This CDR3 region has 15 residues. The CDR3 is CASSLGVRGIETQYF.

The V call is TRBV28, the J call TRBJ1-2; TCRdb lists TRBD1, though no DNA is available to test this call. Germline V CDR1 and CDR2: MDHEN, SYDVKM. The CDR3 sequence is 13 residues long. CDR3 protein: CASSPLGGQGYTF.

The chain employs TRBV28 and TRBJ2-3. The germline V gene encodes CDR1 MDHEN and CDR2 SYDVKM. The CDR3 consists of 14 residues. The CDR3 region is CASSFPTSTDTQYF.

The chain joins TRBV10-3 to TRBJ2-7; the TCRdb call, TRBD1, lacks DNA for checking. CDR1 is ENHRY and CDR2 is SYGVKD in the germline V gene. There are 16 residues in the CDR3. The CDR3 sequence: CAISESGTDGTYEQYF.

The chain is built from TRBV7-9 and TRBJ1-2; TCRdb returns TRBD1, unconfirmable since there is no DNA. Germline V gene lookup returns CDR1 SEHNR and CDR2 FQNEAQ (reference sequence). The CDR3 runs 14 residues. The CDR3 protein is CASLVQGVDYGYTF.